The clone carrying this T cell receptor beta chain was observed a few times. This entry comes from a study of T cells in Graves' hyperthyroidism and ophthalmopathy. V was clipped by 5 bases and J by 0 bases; unmatched bases: 6. Germline values: CDR1 MNHEY, CDR2 SMNVEV (reference sequence). The CDR3 sequence is 17 residues long. RNA transcripts served as the template for amplifying TCR beta CDR3 regions. Initially, a first-round RT-PCR of the TCR CDR3 employed the HTBI primer set. TCRdb analysed the multiplex PCR reads with MiXCR anew, one entry per CDR3 protein. This table has about 210,000 distinct CDR3 sequences, 17% appearing once.

This chain connects TRBV27 to TRBJ2-2; TRBD1 aligns across 10 bases. The TCR sequence derives from a man aged 45 to 65 with Graves' hyperthyroidism. Sequenced input: blood. As DNA, the CDR3 is TGTGCCAGCAGTCCCAACGGACAGGGGGCGAACACCGGGGAGCTGTTTTTT. Translated, it gives CASSPNGQGANTGELFF.